Shown below are 31 T cell receptor beta chains from a single sample sequenced in a study of regulatory T cells in long-lasting Graves disease. CDR3-region Arm-PCR and iRepertoire HTBI primers produced the TCR beta libraries. In TCRdb, the multiplex PCR reads were re-called with MiXCR into one record per CDR3 protein. This sample has some 340,000 distinct CDR3 sequences, with 20% to 25% found just once. Indicated time point: persistent/refractory GD, antithyroid drugs over 5 years with positive TRAb. The TCR library was prepared using RNA isolated from PBMCs. The source was peripheral blood mononuclear cells (PBMCs), collected when the disease was refractory, from a patient treated with antithyroid drugs. These receptors were collected from a middle-aged woman with Graves disease.

In its sample, this clonotype was seen many times. This chain links TRBV27 with TRBJ2-7; a possible D gene is TRBD1 (6 bases). Germline CDR1 reads MNHEY; CDR2 reads SMNVEV (reference sequence). Trimming shortened V by 8 bases and J by 1 base, and 18 bases separated the two germline ends. This CDR3 comprises 15 residues. The CDR3 sequence: CASATGQKASYEQYF. As DNA, the CDR3 is TGTGCCAGCGCTACCGGACAGAAAGCGTCCTACGAGCAGTACTTC.

This clonotype showed up many times. This sequence joins TRBV28 and TRBJ2-7; tentatively, D is TRBD1 or TRBD2 (5 bases each). The V gene's germline CDR1 is MDHEN and CDR2 SYDVKM. V lost 1 base and J 0 bases, leaving 16 bases between the germline ends. The CDR3 sequence is 17 residues long. CDR3: CASSLLRGRRGSYEQYF. The CDR3 DNA sequence: TGTGCCAGCAGTTTATTACGGGGCAGACGCGGCTCCTACGAGCAGTACTTC.

This clonotype occurred many times. The V and J genes are TRBV12-3 or TRBV12-4 and TRBJ1-6, with 10 bases lining up with TRBD1. Losses at the gene ends were 6 bases for V and 7 bases for J; bases not matched to a gene: 6. The CDR3 consists of 15 residues. CDR3 amino acids: CASSALGQGNSPLHF. The CDR3 coding sequence is TGTGCCAGCAGCGCATTGGGACAGGGGAATTCACCCCTCCACTTT.

This clonotype was counted only a few times. This chain joins TRBV28 and TRBJ2-7; 8 nucleotides line up with TRBD1. The ends lost 3 bases at V and 3 bases at J; junction bases unmatched: 10. This CDR3 is built from 16 residues. CDR1 and CDR2 (germline): MDHEN, SYDVKM. Written as DNA, the CDR3 is TGTGCCAGCAGTTTGCCCCAAGGGACAGGCTTCTACGAGCAGTACTTC. It is translated as CASSLPQGTGFYEQYF. The variable domain in full, with the rest retrieved from reference TRBV28 and TRBJ2-7, is DVKVTQSSRYLVKRTGEKVFLECVQDMDHENMFWYRQDPGLGLRLIYFSYDVKMKEKGDIPEGYSVSREKKERFSLILESASTNQTSMYLCASSLPQGTGFYEQYFGPGTRLTVT.

The CDR3 DNA reads TGCAGCGTTGAGGGGGTGAATGGCTACACCTTC. This translates into CSVEGVNGYTF. The genes are TRBV29-1 and TRBJ1-2; perhaps TRBD1 as D (5 bases). The CDR3 consists of 11 residues. Germline CDR1 reads SQVTM; CDR2 reads ANQGSEA. The germline V and J ends were trimmed by 3 bases and 6 bases, with 8 bases remaining between them.

This clonotype has ten or more counts. The rearrangement joins TRBV20-1 to TRBJ2-2; 9 nucleotides match TRBD2. The CDR3 runs to 15 residues. Germline V gene lookup returns CDR1 DFQATT and CDR2 SNEGSKA (reference sequence). V was pared by 1 base and J by 5 bases, with 5 bases of the junction left unmatched. For the CDR3, the DNA is TGCAGTGCTAGAGTAGCGGGAGCGGTGACCGGGGAGCTGTTTTTT. Protein: CSARVAGAVTGELFF.

This clonotype has more than one count but fewer than ten. In DNA form, the CDR3 reads TGTGCCAGCTCACCACCTCAGGGGTACCAAGAGACCCAGTACTTC. This codes for CASSPPQGYQETQYF. J is TRBJ2-5 and V is TRBV18, with D perhaps TRBD1 (6 bases). The CDR3 length is 15 residues. CDR1 is KGHSH, CDR2 LQKENI, per germline. V was shortened by 0 bases and J by 0 bases, with 8 bases between the two germline ends.

The chain is built from TRBV6-1 and TRBJ2-5; TRBD1 is a possible D gene (5 bases). Germline V gives CDR1 MNHNS, CDR2 SASEGT. The CDR3 length is 13 residues. V gave up 6 bases and J gave up 6 bases, with 14 bases separating them. The CDR3 loop is CASSLQVRQTQYF. CDR3 sequence (DNA): TGTGCCAGCAGCTTACAGGTGCGGCAGACCCAGTACTTC.

This clonotype was found many times. The genes are TRBV2 and TRBJ1-5, with unresolved D. This CDR3 has 13 amino acids. Trimming pared 6 bases from V and 8 bases from J, leaving 14 bases between. Germline CDR1 reads SNHLY; CDR2 reads FYNNEI. CDR3 loop: CASRLGFEEPQHF. The CDR3 nucleotides are TGTGCCAGCAGGCTCGGATTCGAAGAGCCCCAGCATTTT.

This clonotype has just a few counts. This CDR3 reads CSAIKDALRDTQYF. CDR3 in DNA: TGCAGTGCCATAAAGGACGCCCTTCGAGATACGCAGTATTTT. The chain uses TRBV20-1 and TRBJ2-3; unclear D gene. Germline V CDR1 and CDR2: DFQATT, SNEGSKA (reference sequence). Trimming stripped 6 bases from V and 5 bases from J, with 18 bases between. The CDR3 is made up of 14 amino acids.

This clonotype was seen more than once but under ten times. The chain joins TRBV5-4 to TRBJ1-4, with 9 bases that match TRBD1. J gave up 5 bases and V 4 bases, and 6 bases lay outside the gene matches. The CDR3 loop spans 15 amino acids. CDR1 and CDR2 from the germline V gene are SGHNT and YYREEE (reference sequence). In DNA form, the CDR3 reads TGTGCCAGCAGCGTCGGACAGGGGTGGAATGAAAAACTGTTTTTT. Translation gives CASSVGQGWNEKLFF.

For this clonotype: Because it lacks the conserved phenylalanine or tryptophan at the end, this CDR3 is likely a read error. The rearrangement joins TRBV9 to TRBJ2-7, with 9 bases lining up with TRBD2. The CDR3 has 14 residues. Unmatched junction bases numbered 4, after V lost 4 bases and J lost 2 bases. Per germline, CDR1 SGDLS and CDR2 YYNGEE. CDR3 sequence reads: CASSLTSGTYEQYL. Here the CDR3 DNA reads TGTGCCAGCAGCTTGACTAGCGGAACCTACGAGCAGTACCTC.

The rearrangement links TRBV7-2 to TRBJ1-1; TRBD1 is a possible D gene (5 bases). V lost 5 bases to trimming and J lost 0 bases, with 25 bases between them. The germline V gene has CDR1 SGHTA and CDR2 FQGNSA. This CDR3 is built from 19 residues. The CDR3 DNA reads as TGTGCCAGCAGCCCGCGTGGGGGGTCCTGGAGCTTCATGAACACTGAAGCTTTCTTT. As protein: CASSPRGGSWSFMNTEAFF.

This clonotype was picked up many times. The chain uses TRBV15 and TRBJ2-7; D ambiguous. The CDR3 loop spans 15 amino acids. Trimming left V 0 bases short and J 3 bases short, with 12 bases between. Looked up from germline, CDR1 is LNHNV and CDR2 is YYDKDF (reference sequence). CDR3 loop: CATSRDILQSYEQYF. CDR3 sequence (DNA): TGTGCCACCAGCAGAGATATCTTACAGAGCTACGAGCAGTACTTC.

This clonotype has at least ten counts. The chain uses TRBV19 and TRBJ2-5; perhaps TRBD1 as D (5 bases). CDR1 is LNHDA and CDR2 is SQIVND in the germline V gene (reference sequence). The length of the CDR3 is 13 residues. Trimming took 5 bases from V and 3 from J, leaving 10 bases between them. Here the CDR3 DNA reads TGTGCCAGTAGTGAGATAGGGGAAGAGACCCAGTACTTC. Translated: CASSEIGEETQYF.

CDR3 amino acids: CASSFRGVGTEAFF. The CDR3 region has the DNA TGCGCCAGCAGCTTCAGGGGGGTGGGCACTGAAGCTTTCTTT. The chain couples TRBV5-1 to TRBJ1-1; 7 bases line up with TRBD1. Germline values: CDR1 SGHRS, CDR2 YFSETQ. This CDR3 has 14 amino acids. Trimming removed 2 bases from V and 4 bases from J; junction bases left unmatched: 5. Combining the CDR3 with reference TRBV5-1 and TRBJ1-1 gives the whole variable domain KAGVTQTPRYLIKTRGQQVTLSCSPISGHRSVSWYQQTPGQGLQFLFEYFSETQRNKGNFPGRFSGRQFSNSRSEMNVSTLELGDSALYLCASSFRGVGTEAFFGQGTRLTVV.

In its sample, this clonotype was seen a few times. The chain carries TRBV6-1 and TRBJ1-4; 8 positions agree with TRBD1. Germline CDR1 reads MNHNS; CDR2 reads SASEGT. This CDR3 is built from 14 residues. V lost 5 bases, J lost 4 bases, and 3 bases stayed unmatched. This chain's CDR3 is CASSNTGGNEKLFF. For the CDR3, the DNA is TGTGCCAGCAGTAATACAGGGGGTAATGAAAAACTGTTTTTT.

V is TRBV19 and J is TRBJ1-2; D is unresolved. This CDR3 comprises 12 residues. The germline CDR1 and CDR2 sequences are LNHDA and SQIVND (reference sequence). Between the trimmed V and J ends, which lost 3 bases and 9 bases, there was a span of 11 bases. The DNA for the CDR3 is TGTGCCAGTAGTATCGACCTCCGGAGCTACACCTTC. Translated, it gives CASSIDLRSYTF.

The chain is built from TRBV9 and TRBJ1-1; no clear D. V lost 3 bases and J lost 6, with 12 bases in between. The CDR3 consists of 13 residues. Germline values: CDR1 SGDLS, CDR2 YYNGEE. In DNA form, the CDR3 reads TGTGCCAGCAGCGGGCCAGACCGGGCTGAAGCTTTCTTT. It encodes CASSGPDRAEAFF.

This clonotype was seen a handful of times. V is TRBV5-5 and J is TRBJ2-7; tentative D call: TRBD2 (5 bases). The CDR3 consists of 13 residues. Per the germline V gene, CDR1 is SGHKS and CDR2 is YYEKEE (reference sequence). V was cut by 3 bases and J by 6 bases, with 13 bases left in between. Here the CDR3 reads CASSWFEGGEQYF. In nucleotides, the CDR3 is TGTGCCAGCAGCTGGTTTGAGGGTGGCGAGCAGTACTTC.

The chain carries TRBV20-1 and TRBJ2-7; a possible D gene is TRBD1 (5 bases). V dropped 3 bases and J dropped 1 base, with 10 bases sitting between them. In germline, CDR1 is DFQATT, CDR2 SNEGSKA (reference sequence). This CDR3 contains 13 residues. CDR3 sequence reads: CSASGQGSYEQYF. The CDR3 bases are TGCAGTGCTAGTGGTCAGGGTTCCTACGAGCAGTACTTC.

Many counts were recorded for this clonotype. The chain has TRBV28 and TRBJ1-6, with D perhaps TRBD1 (5 bases). From germline, CDR1 is MDHEN and CDR2 SYDVKM. V lost 3 bases to trimming and J lost 17 bases, with 14 bases between them. The CDR3 has 12 amino acids. For the CDR3, the DNA is TGTGCCAGCAGTTTCCCCGGGACGGTTTTCCACTTT. This gives the protein CASSFPGTVFHF.

The rearrangement joins TRBV5-5 to TRBJ2-5; 7 bases map to TRBD1. Germline V gives CDR1 SGHKS, CDR2 YYEKEE (reference sequence). The CDR3 covers 13 residues. With 4 bases clipped from V and 5 bases from J, the junction kept 5 bases outside the gene matches. In DNA form, the CDR3 reads TGTGCCAGCAGCCTCAGGGGGTTCGAGACCCAGTACTTC. This sequence encodes CASSLRGFETQYF.

This clonotype was seen more than once but under ten times. This sequence joins TRBV13 and TRBJ2-7; D ambiguous. V dropped 0 bases and J dropped 4 bases, with 10 bases sitting between them. The germline V gene encodes CDR1 PRHDT and CDR2 FYEKMQ (reference sequence). This CDR3 has 14 residues. The CDR3 here is CASSLGGQPYEQYF. The CDR3 region has the DNA TGTGCCAGCAGCTTAGGGGGCCAGCCATACGAGCAGTACTTC.

For this clonotype: This likely stems from a read error, as it lies one base from a far larger clone. The missing conserved phenylalanine or tryptophan at the end of this CDR3 makes a read error likely. This chain joins TRBV7-3 and TRBJ2-7; D is uncertain. This CDR3 has 15 amino acids. The V and J ends lost 6 bases and 2 bases respectively, with 17 bases between them. Germline CDR1 and CDR2: SGHTA and FQGTGA. The CDR3 bases are TGTGCCAGCAGTTACTCGATAGGGATTCCCTACGAGCAGTACTCC. Protein: CASSYSIGIPYEQYS.

The sample holds a few counts of this clonotype. This chain connects TRBV15 to TRBJ2-7, with D maybe TRBD1 (6 bases). The V and J ends lost 0 bases and 6 bases respectively, with 15 bases between them. Germline CDR1 reads LNHNV; CDR2 reads YYDKDF (reference sequence). The CDR3 spans 15 residues. CDR3 loop: CATSRDLAGASEQYF. The CDR3 DNA follows: TGTGCCACCAGCAGAGATCTGGCAGGGGCAAGCGAGCAGTACTTC. The variable domain in full, with the rest retrieved from reference TRBV15 and TRBJ2-7, is DAMVIQNPRYQVTQFGKPVTLSCSQTLNHNVMYWYQQKSSQAPKLLFHYYDKDFNNEADTPDNFQSRRPNTSFCFLDIRSPGLGDTAMYLCATSRDLAGASEQYFGPGTRLTVT.

This clonotype was detected a few times. This rearrangement joins TRBV28 to TRBJ1-3; perhaps TRBD1 as D (5 bases). The V gene lost 3 bases and the J gene lost 0 bases, with 15 bases spanning the gap. The CDR3 spans 17 residues. Germline V gives CDR1 MDHEN, CDR2 SYDVKM. The CDR3 protein is CASSLWGKTNSGNTIYF. DNA for the CDR3: TGTGCCAGCAGTTTGTGGGGGAAGACAAACTCTGGAAACACCATATATTTT.

This clonotype has only a few counts. A much more abundant neighbour one base away suggests this may be a read error. This chain connects TRBV27 to TRBJ1-2; no reliable D call. Trimming took 5 bases from V and 8 from J, leaving 24 bases between them. The germline gives CDR1 MNHEY, CDR2 SMNVEV (reference sequence). The CDR3 has 16 residues. In DNA, the CDR3 is TGTGCCAGCAGTCGTGCAGGAGCGGGTCCTTCGAAGGGCTACACCTTC. Translation: CASSRAGAGPSKGYTF.

This clonotype was counted at least ten times. The chain employs TRBV2 and TRBJ2-4; D gene ambiguous. CDR3 length: 11 residues. Germline loops: CDR1 SNHLY, CDR2 FYNNEI. V lost 4 bases and J 9 bases, leaving 7 bases between the germline ends. CDR3 protein: CASSVPGIQYF. Here the CDR3 DNA reads TGTGCCAGCAGTGTTCCCGGCATTCAGTACTTC.

The chain couples TRBV20-1 to TRBJ2-4, with 8 bases identical to TRBD1. V lost 3 bases to trimming and J lost 6 bases; unmatched junction nucleotides: 7. CDR1 and CDR2 from the germline V gene are DFQATT and SNEGSKA (reference sequence). The CDR3 has 14 amino acids. CDR3 in DNA: TGCAGTGCTAGTTCCAGGGGGCGCGTAAACATTCAGTACTTC. It encodes CSASSRGRVNIQYF.

This clonotype was seen only a few times. The V call is TRBV10-3, the J call TRBJ1-5, with TRBD1 matching over 7 bases. V gave up 6 bases and J gave up 2 bases; unmatched junction bases: 10. The CDR3 is 16 amino acids. In germline, CDR1 is ENHRY, CDR2 SYGVKD. CDR3 nucleotides: TGTGCCATCAGGGGAACAGGGGTCTTTGGCAATCAGCCCCAGCATTTT. This translates into CAIRGTGVFGNQPQHF.